This entry lists 10 T cell receptor beta chains sequenced from one sample in a study of OX40 agonist ivuxolimab in advanced cancers. Some clones are missing from TCRdb's copy, which holds only in-frame ones; the method was immunoSEQ multiplex PCR. The profile shows around 25,000 clones, roughly 84% of them singletons. The starting material was CD4+ or CD8+ T cells sorted from blood, obtained in a trial of the OX40 agonist ivuxolimab. All receptors derive from an adult with an advanced solid tumor such as melanoma, head and neck, liver or kidney cancer.

The genes are TRBV5-1 and TRBJ1-1; D gene uncertain. The germline V gene encodes CDR1 SGHRS and CDR2 YFSETQ. This CDR3 has 14 amino acids. V was clipped by 0 bases and J by 0 bases, with 6 bases between them. Here the CDR3 DNA reads TGCGCCAGCAGCTTGGGGACGCTGAACACTGAAGCTTTCTTT. It specifies CASSLGTLNTEAFF.

This clone was seen only a few times. The rearrangement uses TRBV7-9 and TRBJ2-7, with D perhaps TRBD2 (7 bases). This CDR3 comprises 15 residues. Between the trimmed V and J ends, which lost 0 bases and 3 bases, there was a span of 12 bases. CDR1 SEHNR and CDR2 FQNEAQ come from the germline V gene (reference sequence). The DNA of the CDR3 is TGTGCCAGCAGCTTAGCATCGGGGGGCGGCTACGAGCAGTACTTC. It codes for CASSLASGGGYEQYF. Full variable domain (remainder filled in from reference TRBV7-9 and TRBJ2-7): DTGVSQNPRHKITKRGQNVTFRCDPISEHNRLYWYRQTLGQGPEFLTYFQNEAQLEKSRLLSDRFSAERPKGSFSTLEIQRTEQGDSAMYLCASSLASGGGYEQYFGPGTRLTVT.

The genes are TRBV4-1 and TRBJ1-3, with D perhaps matching TRBD1 (5 bases). This CDR3 spans 15 amino acids. With 1 base removed from V and 2 bases from J, the gap between germline ends came to 9 bases. CDR1 is MGHRA, CDR2 YSYEKL, per germline. The CDR3 DNA reads as TGCGCCAGCAGCCAAGGGGGCCGGGCTGGAAACACCATATATTTT. Its translation is CASSQGGRAGNTIYF.

This chain links TRBV7-9 with TRBJ2-7; 12 bases line up with TRBD2. The CDR3 consists of 15 residues. The germline V gene encodes CDR1 SEHNR and CDR2 FQNEAQ (reference sequence). Trimming removed 5 bases from V and 1 base from J; junction bases left unmatched: 3. The CDR3 protein is CASSGLAGGSYEQYF. The CDR3 DNA follows: TGTGCCAGCAGCGGCCTAGCGGGGGGGTCCTACGAGCAGTACTTC.

This clone was observed a handful of times. The genes are TRBV5-1 and TRBJ2-4; 8 nucleotides agree with TRBD2. Germline V gene sequence: CDR1 SGHRS, CDR2 YFSETQ. The CDR3 loop spans 15 amino acids. V dropped 4 bases and J dropped 2; count of bases not matched to a gene: 5. The CDR3, as DNA: TGCGCCAGCAGCCCCTTAGCGGGGACCAAAAACATTCAGTACTTC. This gives the protein CASSPLAGTKNIQYF.

The rearrangement uses TRBV5-4 and TRBJ1-4; 7 bases line up with TRBD1. CDR1 is SGHNT, CDR2 YYREEE, per germline (reference sequence). The CDR3 has 14 amino acids. Unmatched junction bases numbered 4, after V lost 2 bases and J lost 6 bases. The CDR3 spells CASSFGDRDEKLFF. The CDR3, as DNA: TGTGCCAGCAGCTTTGGCGACAGGGATGAAAAACTGTTTTTT.

V is TRBV18 and J is TRBJ2-5, with 16 bases matching TRBD2. Germline CDR1 KGHSH, CDR2 LQKENI. The CDR3 spans 21 residues. The ends lost 5 bases at V and 2 bases at J; junction bases unmatched: 17. The CDR3 region has the DNA TGTGCCAGCTCATCCAGGCCAGTATCCGGGACTAGCGGGAGGGGGCAAGAGACCCAGTACTTC. Translating gives CASSSRPVSGTSGRGQETQYF.

This clone was seen a few times. J is TRBJ1-3 and V is TRBV5-1, with D perhaps matching TRBD1 (5 bases). Germline CDR1 SGHRS, CDR2 YFSETQ. Trimming shortened V by 7 bases and J by 0 bases, and 11 bases separated the two germline ends. The length of the CDR3 is 14 residues. The DNA for the CDR3 is TGCGCCAGCTGGGACTCTAGCTCTGGAAACACCATATATTTT. This sequence encodes CASWDSSSGNTIYF.

The CDR3 is CSVDVRGTEQFF. The CDR3 coding sequence is TGCAGCGTTGACGTACGGGGGACTGAGCAGTTCTTC. This rearrangement joins TRBV29-1 to TRBJ2-1, with a weak D call TRBD2 (6 bases). The CDR3 totals 12 residues. CDR1 is SQVTM, CDR2 ANQGSEA, per germline. V lost 3 bases and J lost 9, with 12 bases in between.

The genes are TRBV20-1 and TRBJ1-2; D is unresolved. Trimming stripped 5 bases from V and 4 bases from J, with 8 bases between. The CDR3 is 11 amino acids. Per the germline V gene, CDR1 is DFQATT and CDR2 is SNEGSKA (reference sequence). Here the CDR3 DNA reads TGCAGTGCTGGGATTTCCTATGGCTACACCTTC. Its translation is CSAGISYGYTF.